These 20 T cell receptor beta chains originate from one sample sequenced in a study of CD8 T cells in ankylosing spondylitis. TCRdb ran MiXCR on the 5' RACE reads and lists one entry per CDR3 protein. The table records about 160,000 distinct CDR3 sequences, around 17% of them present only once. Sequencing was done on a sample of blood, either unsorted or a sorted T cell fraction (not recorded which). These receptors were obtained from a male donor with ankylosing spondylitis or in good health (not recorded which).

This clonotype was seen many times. CDR3 DNA sequence: TGTGCCAGCAGTGATCGAACGGACGGGCCTTACGAGCAGTACTTC. Amino acids: CASSDRTDGPYEQYF. The rearrangement links TRBV6-1 to TRBJ2-7, with no clear D. The CDR3 covers 15 residues. V lost 3 bases and J 4 bases, leaving 16 bases between the germline ends. Germline V lookup: CDR1 MNHNS, CDR2 SASEGT.

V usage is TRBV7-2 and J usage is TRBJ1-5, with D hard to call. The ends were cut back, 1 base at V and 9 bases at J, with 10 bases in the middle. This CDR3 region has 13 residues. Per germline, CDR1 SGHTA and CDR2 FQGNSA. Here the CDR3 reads CASSLGPVRPQHF. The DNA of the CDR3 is TGTGCCAGCAGCTTAGGTCCTGTTCGGCCCCAGCATTTT.

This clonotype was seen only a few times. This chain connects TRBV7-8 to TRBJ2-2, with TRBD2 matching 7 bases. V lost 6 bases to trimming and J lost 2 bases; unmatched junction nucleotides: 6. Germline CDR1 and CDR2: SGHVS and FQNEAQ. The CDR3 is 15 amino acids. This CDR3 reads CASRKGTTNTGELFF. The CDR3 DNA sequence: TGTGCCAGCAGAAAAGGGACTACCAACACCGGGGAGCTGTTTTTT.

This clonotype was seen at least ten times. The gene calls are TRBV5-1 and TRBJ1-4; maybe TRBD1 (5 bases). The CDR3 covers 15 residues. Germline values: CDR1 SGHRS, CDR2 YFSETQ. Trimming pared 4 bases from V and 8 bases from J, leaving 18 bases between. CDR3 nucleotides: TGCGCCAGCAGCACCGCCGGGACCGGAGGAGAAAAACTGTTTTTT. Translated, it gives CASSTAGTGGEKLFF.

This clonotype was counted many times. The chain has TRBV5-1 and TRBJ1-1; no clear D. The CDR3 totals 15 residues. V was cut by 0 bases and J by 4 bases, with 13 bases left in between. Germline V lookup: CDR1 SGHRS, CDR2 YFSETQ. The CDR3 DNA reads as TGCGCCAGCAGCTTGGAGGCCACCGGCGGCACTGAAGCTTTCTTT. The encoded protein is CASSLEATGGTEAFF.

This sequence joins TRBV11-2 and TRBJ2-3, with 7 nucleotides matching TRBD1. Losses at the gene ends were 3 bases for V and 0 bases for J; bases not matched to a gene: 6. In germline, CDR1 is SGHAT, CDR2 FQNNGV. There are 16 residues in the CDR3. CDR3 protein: CASSFRQGPSTDTQYF. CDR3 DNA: TGTGCCAGCAGCTTTCGACAGGGTCCTAGCACAGATACGCAGTATTTT.

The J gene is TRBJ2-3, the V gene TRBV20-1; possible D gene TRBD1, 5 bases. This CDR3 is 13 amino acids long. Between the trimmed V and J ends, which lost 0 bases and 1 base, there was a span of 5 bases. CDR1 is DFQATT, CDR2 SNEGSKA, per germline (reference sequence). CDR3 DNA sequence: TGCAGTGCTAGAGAACAGGGCACAGATACGCAGTATTTT. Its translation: CSAREQGTDTQYF.

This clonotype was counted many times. CDR3 coding DNA: TGTGCCAGCAGCCAAGAAGCCGCGGGAGTAGGGGAGCAGTACTTC. It specifies CASSQEAAGVGEQYF. The chain carries TRBV4-2 and TRBJ2-7; TRBD2 aligns across 7 bases. This CDR3 is 15 amino acids long. With 0 bases clipped from V and 7 bases from J, the junction kept 9 bases outside the gene matches. Germline V lookup: CDR1 LGHNA, CDR2 YNFKEQ.

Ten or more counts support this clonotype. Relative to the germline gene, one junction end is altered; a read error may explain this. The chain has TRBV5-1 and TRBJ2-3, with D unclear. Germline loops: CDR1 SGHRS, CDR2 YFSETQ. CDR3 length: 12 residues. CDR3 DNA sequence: TGTGCCAGCAGTTTGGACACAGATACGCAGTATTTT. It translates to CASSLDTDTQYF.

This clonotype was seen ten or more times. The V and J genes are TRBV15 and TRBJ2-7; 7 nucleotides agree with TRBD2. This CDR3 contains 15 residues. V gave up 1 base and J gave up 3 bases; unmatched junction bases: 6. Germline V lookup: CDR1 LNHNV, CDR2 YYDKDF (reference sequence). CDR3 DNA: TGTGCCACCAGCAGAGTCCGCGGGAGTCTCTACGAGCAGTACTTC. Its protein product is CATSRVRGSLYEQYF.

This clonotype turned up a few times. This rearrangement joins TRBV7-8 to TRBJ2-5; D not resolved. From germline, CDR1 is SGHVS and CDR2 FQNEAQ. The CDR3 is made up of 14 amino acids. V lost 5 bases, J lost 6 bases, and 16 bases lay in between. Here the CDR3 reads CASSPRPPSKTQYF. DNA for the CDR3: TGTGCCAGCAGCCCTCGCCCCCCTTCAAAGACCCAGTACTTC.

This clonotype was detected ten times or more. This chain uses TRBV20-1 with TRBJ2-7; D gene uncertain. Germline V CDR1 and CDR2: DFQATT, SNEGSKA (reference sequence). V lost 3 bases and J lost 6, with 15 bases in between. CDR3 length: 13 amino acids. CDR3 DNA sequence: TGCAGTGCTAGTCCGCCCCTGGGTCCCGAGCAGTACTTC. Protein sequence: CSASPPLGPEQYF.

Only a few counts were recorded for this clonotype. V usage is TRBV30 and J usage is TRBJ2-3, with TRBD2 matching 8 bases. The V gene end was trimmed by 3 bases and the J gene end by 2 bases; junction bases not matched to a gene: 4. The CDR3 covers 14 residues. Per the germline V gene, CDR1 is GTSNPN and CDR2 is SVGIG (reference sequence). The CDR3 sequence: CAWRIAGTTDTQYF. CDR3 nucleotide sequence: TGTGCCTGGAGGATAGCGGGAACCACAGATACGCAGTATTTT.

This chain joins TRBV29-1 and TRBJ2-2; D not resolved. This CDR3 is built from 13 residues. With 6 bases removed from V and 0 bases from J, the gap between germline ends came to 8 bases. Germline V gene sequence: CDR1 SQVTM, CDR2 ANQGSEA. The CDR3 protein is CSVDKSNTGELFF. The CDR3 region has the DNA TGCAGCGTAGATAAGTCGAACACCGGGGAGCTGTTTTTT.

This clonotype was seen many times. CDR3 nucleotides: TGCAGTGCCCTGGACCGTTCCTACGAGCAGTACTTC. This sequence encodes CSALDRSYEQYF. The chain carries TRBV20-1 and TRBJ2-7, with D unresolved. V was shortened by 6 bases and J by 1 base, with 10 bases between the two germline ends. CDR1 is DFQATT, CDR2 SNEGSKA, per germline (reference sequence). This CDR3 is 12 amino acids long.

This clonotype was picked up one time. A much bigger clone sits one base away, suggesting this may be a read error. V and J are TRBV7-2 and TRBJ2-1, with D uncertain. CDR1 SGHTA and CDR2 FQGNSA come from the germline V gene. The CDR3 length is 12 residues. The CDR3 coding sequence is TGTGCCAGCAGCTTAGATTCGAATGAGCAGATCTTC. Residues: CASSLDSNEQIF.

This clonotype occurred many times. CDR3: CASSLAFGSYEQYF. CDR3 sequence (DNA): TGCGCCAGCAGCTTGGCTTTCGGCTCCTACGAGCAGTACTTC. The chain carries TRBV5-1 and TRBJ2-7; no clear D. This CDR3 region has 14 residues. The V gene's germline CDR1 is SGHRS and CDR2 YFSETQ. Trimming removed 0 bases at V and 0 bases at J, with 7 bases between.

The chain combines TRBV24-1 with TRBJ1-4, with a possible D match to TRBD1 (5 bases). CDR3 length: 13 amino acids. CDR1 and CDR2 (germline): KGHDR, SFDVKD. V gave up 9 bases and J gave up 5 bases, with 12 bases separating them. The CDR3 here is CATGDGSNEKLFF. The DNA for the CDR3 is TGTGCCACCGGGGACGGATCGAATGAAAAACTGTTTTTT.

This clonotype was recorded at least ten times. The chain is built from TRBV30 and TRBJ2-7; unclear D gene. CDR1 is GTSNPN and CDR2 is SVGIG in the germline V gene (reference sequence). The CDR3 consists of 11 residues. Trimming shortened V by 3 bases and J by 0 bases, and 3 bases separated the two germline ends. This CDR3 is CAWSSSYEQYF. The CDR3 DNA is TGTGCCTGGAGCTCCTCCTACGAGCAGTACTTC.

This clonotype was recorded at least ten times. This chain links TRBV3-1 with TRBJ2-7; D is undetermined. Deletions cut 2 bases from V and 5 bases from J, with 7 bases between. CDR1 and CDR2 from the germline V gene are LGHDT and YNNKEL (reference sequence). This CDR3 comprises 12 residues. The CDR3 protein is CASSQNQNEQYF. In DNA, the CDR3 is TGTGCCAGCAGCCAAAACCAGAACGAGCAGTACTTC.